The text below deals with one T cell receptor beta chain. Its antigen is not known. These data come from a study of T cells after yellow fever vaccination. TCRdb used MiXCR to reprocess the 5' RACE reads, holding one entry per CDR3 protein. Of about 320,000 distinct CDR3 sequences in the sample, 6.5% to 8.5% are singletons; the top ten hold over 15%. Findings and limits, study-wide: CD4 and CD8 compartments shared a small share of clonotypes, likely from convergent recombination. After the booster, approximately 95% of CD4 and more than 85% of CD8 primary-response clones were re-detected.

Germline V gene data show CDR1 as LNHNV and CDR2 as YYDKDF (reference sequence). CDR3 size: 17 residues. V was clipped by 0 bases and J by 0 bases, with 11 bases between them. The clonotype comes from a man younger than 35 who received the YFV17D yellow fever vaccine. V and J are TRBV15 and TRBJ2-2, with D perhaps given as TRBD1 or TRBD2 (5 bases each). The sequencing used PBMCs, collected around 45 days after the first yellow fever vaccination. The CDR3 nucleotides read TGTGCCACCAGCAGAGATCGAGGGACCGCGAACACCGGGGAGCTGTTTTTT. Translated: CATSRDRGTANTGELFF.